The 24 T cell receptor beta chains reported below all come from one sample, sequenced in a study of blood T cell repertoires in COVID-19. TCRdb's table, derived via immunoSEQ multiplex PCR, lists solely in-frame clones and lacks some. The sample records hundreds of thousands of clones, around 87% being singletons. The sequenced sample was PBMCs or T cells enriched from blood (not recorded which). All receptors derive from a woman aged 18-30 years with acute COVID-19.

The rearrangement joins TRBV11-2 to TRBJ2-7; D is perhaps TRBD1 (5 bases). Between the trimmed V and J ends, which lost 2 bases and 6 bases, there was a span of 14 bases. Per germline, CDR1 SGHAT and CDR2 FQNNGV. The CDR3 contains 14 residues. For the CDR3, the DNA is TGTGCCAGCAGCTTACCGCAGCAGGGCACCGAGCAGTACTTC. Its translation: CASSLPQQGTEQYF.

The V and J genes are TRBV9 and TRBJ2-7; D not resolved. The germline V and J ends were trimmed by 1 base and 5 bases, with 22 bases remaining between them. Germline CDR1 and CDR2: SGDLS and YYNGEE. There are 17 residues in the CDR3. The CDR3 sequence: CASSVRPLGRSLDEQYF. The CDR3 coding sequence is TGTGCCAGCAGCGTAAGACCCCTTGGAAGGAGCCTTGACGAGCAGTACTTC.

The gene calls are TRBV7-9 and TRBJ2-5; a weak D match, TRBD1 (6 bases). With 1 base removed from V and 6 bases from J, the gap between germline ends came to 12 bases. This CDR3 spans 14 amino acids. Germline CDR1 SEHNR, CDR2 FQNEAQ (reference sequence). The CDR3 coding sequence is TGTGCCAGCAGCTTAGGAGGGGGTGGGAAGACCCAGTACTTC. This translates into CASSLGGGGKTQYF.

This clone is a singleton in its sample. The chain has TRBV4-3 and TRBJ2-1; 7 nucleotides match TRBD2. V gave up 3 bases and J gave up 1 base; unmatched junction bases: 9. Germline V gene data show CDR1 as LGHNA and CDR2 as YSLEER. This CDR3 region has 17 residues. The CDR3 DNA is TGCGCCAGCAGCCAGGAAGATCCGGGAGGATCCTACAATGAGCAGTTCTTC. Its translation: CASSQEDPGGSYNEQFF.

J is TRBJ2-1 and V is TRBV5-4; 14 bases map to TRBD2. The CDR3 has 18 residues. Germline assignment: CDR1 SGHNT and CDR2 YYREEE (reference sequence). With V trimmed by 4 bases and J by 2 bases, 8 bases remained unmatched. The chain's CDR3 is CASSKGLAGAPTYNEQFF. CDR3 nucleotide sequence: TGTGCCAGCAGCAAGGGACTAGCGGGAGCCCCCACCTACAATGAGCAGTTCTTC. Full variable domain (missing parts from reference TRBV5-4 and TRBJ2-1): ETGVTQSPTHLIKTRGQQVTLRCSSQSGHNTVSWYQQALGQGPQFIFQYYREEENGRGNFPPRFSGLQFPNYSSELNVNALELDDSALYLCASSKGLAGAPTYNEQFFGPGTRLTVL.

This clone was seen a single time. The V call is TRBV18, the J call TRBJ1-3, with a weak D call TRBD1 (5 bases). The CDR3 is made up of 16 amino acids. Per the germline V gene, CDR1 is KGHSH and CDR2 is LQKENI. Trimming shortened V by 2 bases and J by 2 bases, and 13 bases separated the two germline ends. CDR3 DNA sequence: TGTGCCAGCTCACCATCTCCGGGGGGAACTGGAAACACCATATATTTT. This gives the protein CASSPSPGGTGNTIYF.

The rearrangement joins TRBV30 to TRBJ2-7, with 9 bases aligning to TRBD2. V lost 2 bases to trimming and J lost 2 bases; unmatched junction nucleotides: 10. CDR1 is GTSNPN and CDR2 is SVGIG in the germline V gene (reference sequence). The CDR3 totals 16 residues. The CDR3 region has the DNA TGTGCCTGGAGTTCTCCCGGGACTAGCTCAGCCTACGAGCAGTACTTC. Encoded protein: CAWSSPGTSSAYEQYF. The variable domain in full, with the rest retrieved from reference TRBV30 and TRBJ2-7, is SQTIHQWPATLVQPVGSPLSLECTVEGTSNPNLYWYRQAAGRGLQLLFYSVGIGQISSEVPQNLSASRPQDRQFILSSKKLLLSDSGFYLCAWSSPGTSSAYEQYFGPGTRLTVT.

The sample holds one count of this clone. The chain couples TRBV6-5 to TRBJ2-5, with D unclear. Per germline, CDR1 MNHEY and CDR2 SVGAGI. This CDR3 has 11 amino acids. With 8 bases removed from V and 5 bases from J, the gap between germline ends came to 9 bases. Here the CDR3 DNA reads TGTGCCAGCTCACAATTCGAGACCCAGTACTTC. It encodes CASSQFETQYF.

The V call is TRBV4-2, the J call TRBJ1-2, with D possibly matching TRBD1 (5 bases). Germline CDR1 LGHNA, CDR2 YNFKEQ. The CDR3 runs 14 residues. V was clipped by 4 bases and J by 2 bases, with 11 bases between them. This CDR3 is CASSPPDRNYGYTF. The CDR3 DNA sequence: TGTGCCAGCAGCCCCCCCGACAGAAACTATGGCTACACCTTC.

This chain uses TRBV5-6 with TRBJ2-7, with D tentatively TRBD2 (7 bases). Trimming shortened V by 7 bases and J by 2 bases, and 10 bases separated the two germline ends. The CDR3 sequence is 12 residues long. From germline, CDR1 is SGHDT and CDR2 YYEEEE. The CDR3 DNA sequence: TGTGCCAGCGGAGGGGGGGCCTACGAGCAGTACTTC. Encoded protein: CASGGGAYEQYF.

J is TRBJ1-4 and V is TRBV19; D gene unclear. V was trimmed by 8 bases and J by 0 bases, leaving 16 bases between them. The CDR3 is made up of 16 amino acids. Germline-derived CDR1 and CDR2 are LNHDA and SQIVND (reference sequence). The CDR3 region has the DNA TGTGCCAGTGGCCACGACCGACAAGCAACTAATGAAAAACTGTTTTTT. This codes for CASGHDRQATNEKLFF.

This sequence joins TRBV7-6 and TRBJ2-5; TRBD2 matches at 9 bases. V shed 5 bases, J shed 3 bases, and the junction held 10 bases outside the gene matches. Germline V gene sequence: CDR1 SGHVS, CDR2 FNYEAQ. CDR3 length equals 16 residues. The CDR3 reads CASSPNGLASKETQYF. CDR3 nucleotide sequence: TGTGCCAGCAGCCCGAACGGACTAGCGTCAAAAGAGACCCAGTACTTC.

The chain uses TRBV18 and TRBJ1-5; 7 bases fit TRBD1. Germline V CDR1 and CDR2: KGHSH, LQKENI. The CDR3 is 14 amino acids. With V trimmed by 3 bases and J by 3 bases, 2 bases remained unmatched. CDR3 coding DNA: TGTGCCAGCTCACCGGGACAGCTCAATCAGCCCCAGCATTTT. Amino acids: CASSPGQLNQPQHF.

Only a few counts were recorded for this clone. The V call is TRBV15, the J call TRBJ2-7; possibly TRBD1 for D (5 bases). Per the germline V gene, CDR1 is LNHNV and CDR2 is YYDKDF (reference sequence). The CDR3 runs to 14 residues. V lost 1 base and J 0 bases, leaving 7 bases between the germline ends. CDR3 sequence: CATSRATDSYEQYF. CDR3 coding DNA: TGTGCCACCAGCAGAGCGACAGACTCCTACGAGCAGTACTTC. Full variable domain (remainder filled in from reference TRBV15 and TRBJ2-7): DAMVIQNPRYQVTQFGKPVTLSCSQTLNHNVMYWYQQKSSQAPKLLFHYYDKDFNNEADTPDNFQSRRPNTSFCFLDIRSPGLGDTAMYLCATSRATDSYEQYFGPGTRLTVT.

V is TRBV5-1 and J is TRBJ1-2; TRBD1 matches at 7 bases. Germline lookup yields CDR1 SGHRS and CDR2 YFSETQ. Trimming cost V 4 bases and J 7 bases; bases outside gene matches: 7. CDR3 length equals 13 residues. The CDR3 nucleotides are TGCGCCAGCAGCCCAATAGGGGGCATTGGCTACACCTTC. It codes for CASSPIGGIGYTF.

The chain couples TRBV24-1 to TRBJ2-1, with D possibly TRBD2 on 5 matching bases. Germline V gives CDR1 KGHDR, CDR2 SFDVKD. This CDR3 region has 16 residues. V was clipped by 2 bases and J by 1 base, with 11 bases between them. The CDR3 DNA sequence: TGTGCCACCAGTGATTACGGGGTCCCTTCCTACAATGAGCAGTTCTTC. Its protein product is CATSDYGVPSYNEQFF.

This chain uses TRBV5-1 with TRBJ2-2; TRBD1 might be the D (6 bases). This CDR3 has 14 residues. V gave up 4 bases and J gave up 4 bases, with 11 bases separating them. Germline V gene data show CDR1 as SGHRS and CDR2 as YFSETQ. The CDR3 region has the DNA TGCGCCAGCAGCCGGGGACAAACCACCGGGGAGCTGTTTTTT. Its translation is CASSRGQTTGELFF.

This chain links TRBV15 with TRBJ1-2; D may be TRBD1 (6 bases). The V gene lost 1 base and the J gene lost 4 bases, with 10 bases spanning the gap. The CDR3 totals 14 residues. The germline V gene has CDR1 LNHNV and CDR2 YYDKDF (reference sequence). In DNA form, the CDR3 reads TGTGCCACCAGCAGAGCGGACAGTATCTATGGCTACACCTTC. It translates to CATSRADSIYGYTF.

V usage is TRBV6-4 and J usage is TRBJ2-1; TRBD1 aligns across 8 bases. The CDR3 covers 14 residues. Germline trimming cut 6 bases from V and 3 bases from J; bases unmatched to any gene: 4. The germline gives CDR1 MRHNA, CDR2 SNTAGT. This chain's CDR3 is CASSGTGDYNEQFF. CDR3 in DNA: TGTGCCAGCAGCGGGACAGGAGACTACAATGAGCAGTTCTTC.

The chain links TRBV6-2 or TRBV6-3 to TRBJ1-1; D is uncertain. Germline assignment: CDR1 MNHEY and CDR2 SVGEGT. V lost 2 bases to trimming and J lost 1 base, with 5 bases between them. This CDR3 spans 13 amino acids. CDR3 nucleotides: TGTGCCAGCAGTTACCCCCGGAACACTGAAGCTTTCTTT. This gives the protein CASSYPRNTEAFF.

The genes are TRBV30 and TRBJ1-2; TRBD1 matches at 8 bases. This CDR3 is built from 13 residues. V was pared by 3 bases and J by 2 bases, with 2 bases of the junction left unmatched. Germline values: CDR1 GTSNPN, CDR2 SVGIG (reference sequence). The CDR3 DNA is TGTGCCTGGAGAGGACAGGGCAACTATGGCTACACCTTC. Translating gives CAWRGQGNYGYTF.

A word on this clone: This CDR3 is also generated by other DNA sequences in the sample. The chain couples TRBV28 to TRBJ2-7; weak D call: TRBD1 (6 bases). The CDR3 has 12 amino acids. Germline CDR1 reads MDHEN; CDR2 reads SYDVKM. The V gene lost 5 bases and the J gene lost 4 bases, with 9 bases spanning the gap. CDR3 in amino acids: CASSLRGYEQYF. The DNA of the CDR3 is TGTGCCAGCAGTCTCAGGGGATACGAGCAGTACTTC.

The CDR3 sequence is CASSLDTGQYNEQFF. CDR3 bases: TGTGCCAGCAGCTTAGATACTGGGCAGTACAATGAGCAGTTCTTC. V is TRBV11-2 and J is TRBJ2-1; D is ambiguous. Germline V CDR1 and CDR2: SGHAT, FQNNGV. There are 15 residues in the CDR3. Trimming shortened V by 0 bases and J by 4 bases, and 10 bases separated the two germline ends.

The chain employs TRBV19 and TRBJ1-5; D is uncertain. The V end lost 3 bases, the J end lost 0 bases, and 15 bases lay between the germline ends. The CDR3 runs 17 residues. Germline CDR1 is LNHDA and CDR2 is SQIVND (reference sequence). This chain's CDR3 is CASSIGTTTDSNQPQHF. CDR3 bases: TGTGCCAGTAGTATCGGCACGACAACAGATAGCAATCAGCCCCAGCATTTT.